Below are 14 T cell receptor beta chains sequenced from a single sample in a study of T-cell reconstitution after alpha-beta-depleted transplantation in children. Unique molecular identifiers featured in how the TCRbeta library was prepared. MiXCR, applied by TCRdb to the PCR reads, yields one record per CDR3 protein. The sample holds approximately 210,000 distinct CDR3 sequences; more than 12% are singletons and the top ten take approximately 13%. The input for sequencing was PBMCs from the stem cell graft donor, taken from the stem cell graft. These receptors were obtained from a human donor who donated a stem cell graft to a child with acute lymphoblastic leukemia.

This clonotype was counted at least ten times. V and J are TRBV10-3 and TRBJ1-5; tentative D call: TRBD1 (5 bases). The CDR3 spans 13 residues. Trimming left V 8 bases short and J 0 bases short, with 8 bases between. The V gene's germline CDR1 is ENHRY and CDR2 SYGVKD. CDR3 sequence (DNA): TGTGCCATCGGGGACTATAGCAATCAGCCCCAGCATTTT. Protein product: CAIGDYSNQPQHF.

This clonotype was recorded at least ten times. The chain carries TRBV24-1 and TRBJ2-5; the D gene is possibly TRBD1 (5 bases). V dropped 4 bases and J dropped 5 bases, with 16 bases sitting between them. Germline V gene lookup returns CDR1 KGHDR and CDR2 SFDVKD. The CDR3 runs to 15 residues. The CDR3 DNA sequence: TGTGCCACCAGTGACCCCGGACAAGGAGCGGAGACCCAGTACTTC. Translated: CATSDPGQGAETQYF.

The chain couples TRBV12-3 or TRBV12-4 to TRBJ2-1; D might be TRBD1 (5 bases). The CDR3 loop spans 16 amino acids. Trimming took 6 bases from V and 0 from J, leaving 15 bases between them. The CDR3 nucleotides read TGTGCCAGCAGGGGAAGACAGTCTCACTCCTACAATGAGCAGTTCTTC. It yields the protein CASRGRQSHSYNEQFF.

This clonotype has at least ten counts. This chain uses TRBV9 with TRBJ2-7; 9 bases are shared with TRBD1. CDR1 is SGDLS and CDR2 is YYNGEE in the germline V gene. The CDR3 loop spans 15 amino acids. V gave up 4 bases and J gave up 0 bases; unmatched junction bases: 5. CDR3 residues: CASSPGTGFSYEQYF. CDR3 sequence (DNA): TGTGCCAGCAGCCCTGGGACAGGGTTCTCCTACGAGCAGTACTTC.

The table lists this clonotype with many counts. The chain joins TRBV7-9 to TRBJ2-3; 7 bases fit TRBD1. Trimming took 2 bases from V and 5 from J; bases not matched to a gene: 10. In germline, CDR1 is SEHNR, CDR2 FQNEAQ (reference sequence). This CDR3 region has 16 residues. CDR3 in amino acids: CASSLSGQARGDTQYF. In nucleotides, the CDR3 is TGTGCCAGCAGCTTAAGTGGACAGGCCCGGGGAGATACGCAGTATTTT.

This clonotype was recorded many times. V usage is TRBV6-5 and J usage is TRBJ1-2, with TRBD1 as a possible D gene (6 bases). The germline gives CDR1 MNHEY, CDR2 SVGAGI. The CDR3 covers 13 residues. The V gene lost 5 bases and the J gene lost 8 bases, with 15 bases spanning the gap. The CDR3 loop reads CASSTTGSFGYTF. CDR3 nucleotides: TGTGCCAGCAGTACTACAGGGTCTTTCGGCTACACCTTC.

This clonotype was found many times. V gene TRBV11-3 combines with J gene TRBJ2-1; 7 bases map to TRBD2. The CDR3 sequence is 12 residues long. V lost 1 base, J lost 14 bases, and 5 bases stayed unmatched. Germline CDR1 is SGHNT and CDR2 is YENEEA. Written as DNA, the CDR3 is TGTGCCAGCAGCTTAGCTTCTAGCGGAAAGTTCTTC. As protein: CASSLASSGKFF.

Many counts were recorded for this clonotype. Written as DNA, the CDR3 is TGTGCCAGCAGCCAAGCCGGCGCGGGAGCTGACGAGCAGTACTTC. It codes for CASSQAGAGADEQYF. The rearrangement links TRBV4-2 to TRBJ2-7, with 7 bases fitting TRBD2. In germline, CDR1 is LGHNA, CDR2 YNFKEQ. With V trimmed by 1 base and J by 5 bases, 8 bases remained unmatched. The CDR3 runs 15 residues.

This clonotype has a count of ten or more. This chain connects TRBV7-8 to TRBJ1-1, with D hard to call. The germline V gene has CDR1 SGHVS and CDR2 FQNEAQ. The CDR3 length is 15 residues. The V end lost 6 bases, the J end lost 2 bases, and 16 bases lay between the germline ends. CDR3 sequence: CASSRREGSNTEAFF. CDR3 nucleotide sequence: TGTGCCAGCAGTAGACGGGAAGGGAGTAACACTGAAGCTTTCTTT. Based on the CDR3 plus reference TRBV7-8 and TRBJ1-1, the full variable domain is GAGVSQSPRYKVAKRGQDVALRCDPISGHVSLFWYQQALGQGPEFLTYFQNEAQLDKSGLPSDRFFAERPEGSVSTLKIQRTQQEDSAVYLCASSRREGSNTEAFFGQGTRLTVV.

This clonotype came up many times. V usage is TRBV19 and J usage is TRBJ1-1, with D perhaps TRBD1 (5 bases). Germline values: CDR1 LNHDA, CDR2 SQIVND (reference sequence). The CDR3 is 14 amino acids. V dropped 4 bases and J dropped 0 bases, with 9 bases sitting between them. Here the CDR3 reads CASSSLDMNTEAFF. CDR3 DNA sequence: TGTGCCAGTAGTAGCCTGGACATGAACACTGAAGCTTTCTTT.

This clonotype was counted ten times or more. The chain employs TRBV5-1 and TRBJ2-5, with 8 bases matching TRBD1. There are 13 residues in the CDR3. After removal of 1 base from V and 5 bases from J, the junction contained 1 base not matched to a gene. The germline CDR1 and CDR2 sequences are SGHRS and YFSETQ. CDR3 sequence (DNA): TGCGCCAGCAGCTTGCAGGGGGCGGAGACCCAGTACTTC. Residues: CASSLQGAETQYF.

In its sample, this clonotype was seen many times. The V call is TRBV11-3, the J call TRBJ2-2; TRBD2 might be the D (5 bases). CDR1 and CDR2 from the germline V gene are SGHNT and YENEEA. CDR3 length equals 15 residues. Trimming left V 1 base short and J 5 bases short, with 11 bases between. Here the CDR3 DNA reads TGTGCCAGCAGCTTAGGTGTAGCGAGAACCGGGGAGCTGTTTTTT. Its protein product is CASSLGVARTGELFF. The full variable domain, its missing parts supplied by reference TRBV11-3 and TRBJ2-2, is EAGVVQSPRYKIIEKKQPVAFWCNPISGHNTLYWYLQNLGQGPELLIRYENEEAVDDSQLPKDRFSAERLKGVDSTLKIQPAELGDSAVYLCASSLGVARTGELFFGEGSRLTVL.

The table lists this clonotype with many counts. V and J are TRBV7-9 and TRBJ2-3, with D perhaps matching TRBD1 (5 bases). In germline, CDR1 is SEHNR, CDR2 FQNEAQ (reference sequence). This CDR3 is built from 16 residues. V was clipped by 6 bases and J by 0 bases, with 16 bases between them. Here the CDR3 DNA reads TGTGCCAGCAGACCCAAGGTCAGGGTGAGCACAGATACGCAGTATTTT. Translated: CASRPKVRVSTDTQYF.

The chain uses TRBV6-2 or TRBV6-3 and TRBJ2-1; 9 positions match TRBD2. Trimming at V came to 6 bases and at J to 4 bases, leaving 16 bases not matched to a gene. The germline CDR1 and CDR2 sequences are MNHEY and SVGEGT. This CDR3 has 18 residues. The CDR3 spells CASRSTLSPSGKYNEQFF. In DNA, the CDR3 is TGTGCCAGCAGGTCAACTCTTTCCCCTAGCGGGAAGTACAATGAGCAGTTCTTC.